This T cell receptor (beta chain) was sequenced for a study of CD8 T cells in ankylosing spondylitis. Study results and limitations: Earlier work had already found some motif variants in reactive arthritis synovial fluid and blood. What seemed typical of ankylosing spondylitis blood was a TCR beta motif built from eight highly homologous variants. Matched ankylosing spondylitis synovial fluid reportedly contained a significantly enriched population of disease-linked clones.

Libraries of TCR beta came from quantitative 5'-RACE with molecular barcodes. One entry per CDR3 protein results from TCRdb running MiXCR on the 5' RACE reads. The table shows around 220,000 distinct CDR3 sequences, with more than 9% occurring only once. V was shortened by 4 bases and J by 4 bases, with 4 bases between the two germline ends. There are 11 residues in the CDR3. CDR1 is SGDLS, CDR2 YYNGEE, per germline. This clonotype was found many times. Its antigen is not identified. The chain carries TRBV9 and TRBJ2-3; D is unresolved. This TCR was recovered from a male donor with ankylosing spondylitis or in good health (not recorded which). The sequenced material came from blood, either unsorted or a sorted T cell fraction (not recorded which). CDR3 in amino acids: CASSFADTQYF. The CDR3 coding sequence is TGTGCCAGCAGCTTTGCAGATACGCAGTATTTT. The whole variable domain, filled in from reference TRBV9 and TRBJ2-3, reads DSGVTQTPKHLITATGQRVTLRCSPRSGDLSVYWYQQSLDQGLQFLIQYYNGEERAKGNILERFSAQQFPDLHSELNLSSLELGDSALYFCASSFADTQYFGPGTRLTVL.